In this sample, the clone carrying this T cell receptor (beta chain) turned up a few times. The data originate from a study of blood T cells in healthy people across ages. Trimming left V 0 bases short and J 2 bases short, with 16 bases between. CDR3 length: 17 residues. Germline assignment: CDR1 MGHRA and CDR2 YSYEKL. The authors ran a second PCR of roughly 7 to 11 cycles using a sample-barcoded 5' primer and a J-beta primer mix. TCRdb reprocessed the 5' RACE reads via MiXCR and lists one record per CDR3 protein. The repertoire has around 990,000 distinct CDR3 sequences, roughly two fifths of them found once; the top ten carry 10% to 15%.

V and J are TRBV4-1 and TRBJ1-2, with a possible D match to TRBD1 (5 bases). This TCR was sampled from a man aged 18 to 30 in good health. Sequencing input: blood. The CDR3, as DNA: TGCGCCAGCAGCCAAGACCAGGGAACCAAGGGGAACTATGGCTACACCTTC. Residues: CASSQDQGTKGNYGYTF.